The 2 T cell receptor beta chains given below trace back to one sample, sequenced in a study of CD8+CD57+ T cells in acquired aplastic anemia. The template for TCR beta VDJ and CDR3 sequence profiling was genomic DNA. One entry per CDR3 protein, called by TCRdb with MiXCR from the reads. The sample contains around 160,000 distinct CDR3 sequences, 47% of which appear only once. Patients picked for sequencing had shown CD8+CD57+ cell expansion detected by flow cytometry. Specimen: sorted CD4+, CD8+, or CD8+CD57+ T cells (not recorded which) from PBMCs. These receptors were collected from a human donor with aplastic anemia.

This clonotype was found many times. J is TRBJ2-1 and V is TRBV4-2, with TRBD2 matching 9 bases. This CDR3 comprises 17 residues. Trimming took 0 bases from V and 7 from J; bases not matched to a gene: 10. Germline V gives CDR1 LGHNA, CDR2 YNFKEQ. The CDR3 loop reads CASSQDSIGGRENEQFF. For the CDR3, the DNA is TGTGCCAGCAGCCAAGATTCAATTGGCGGGAGGGAGAATGAGCAGTTCTTC.

V and J are TRBV15 and TRBJ2-1; D gene ambiguous. Germline V CDR1 and CDR2: LNHNV, YYDKDF (reference sequence). CDR3 length equals 11 residues. With 5 bases removed from V and 5 bases from J, the gap between germline ends came to 4 bases. DNA for the CDR3: TGTGCCACCAGCGGTAACAATGAGCAGTTCTTC. Translation: CATSGNNEQFF.